This T cell receptor beta chain appears in the sequencing data of a study of T cells in Graves' hyperthyroidism and ophthalmopathy. Study context: Sampling of peripheral blood happened at initial diagnosis, prior to any treatment. Study-level results: Most clonotypes expanded in thyroid above 0.001 were likewise present in blood.

This CDR3 comprises 13 residues. Trimming removed 4 bases at V and 0 bases at J, with 9 bases between. The germline V gene encodes CDR1 SQVTM and CDR2 ANQGSEA. With respect to this clonotype: Its target is not known.

The CDR3 regions of TCR beta were amplified from RNA transcripts. A first-round RT-PCR of the TCR CDR3 used the HTBI primer set. TCRdb independently ran MiXCR on the multiplex PCR reads; one entry per CDR3 protein. The repertoire holds over 150,000 distinct CDR3 sequences, with less than 20% as singletons. Patients aged 18 to 65 had newly diagnosed hyperthyroidism that had lasted under 2 months. The genes are TRBV29-1 and TRBJ1-1; tentatively, D is TRBD1 (5 bases). What was sequenced was blood. The receptor was isolated from a woman in her forties or fifties with Graves' hyperthyroidism. In nucleotides, the CDR3 is TGCAGCGTTGGGGGGGGGATGAACACTGAAGCTTTCTTT. It translates to CSVGGGMNTEAFF.